This is a list of T cell receptor beta chains from one sample in a study of OX40 agonist ivuxolimab in advanced cancers. The assay was immunoSEQ multiplex PCR, and TCRdb's table has in-frame clones only and misses some. This repertoire shows just under 60,000 clones, approximately 91% found once; its top ten account for 3.8%. Source: CD4+ or CD8+ T cells sorted from blood, taken in a trial of the OX40 agonist ivuxolimab. These receptors came from an adult with an advanced solid tumor such as melanoma, head and neck, liver or kidney cancer. CDR3s include the opening cysteine and the closing phenylalanine or tryptophan. The size of a clone is reported for some rows only, either as once, few or many, or as a class for expanded clones.

clone size: -
J gene: TRBJ1-1
V gene: TRBV5-1
CDR3 protein: CASSPWGENTEAFF

clone size: -
J gene: TRBJ1-4
V gene: TRBV27
CDR3 protein: CASSLTGGEKLFF

clone size: -
J gene: TRBJ2-3
V gene: TRBV28
CDR3 protein: CASSLYAGGPVDTQYF

clone size: -
J gene: TRBJ2-3
V gene: TRBV27
CDR3 protein: CASTPWASGFTDTQYF

clone size: -
J gene: TRBJ2-1
V gene: TRBV19
CDR3 protein: CASKWTSGPGSSYNEQFF

clone size: -
J gene: TRBJ1-1
V gene: TRBV7-9
CDR3 protein: CASSPTGGEEGTEAFF

clone size: few
J gene: TRBJ2-5
V gene: TRBV7-2
CDR3 protein: CASSTGQGGGETQYF

clone size: -
J gene: TRBJ1-1
V gene: TRBV28
CDR3 protein: CASSFWPGSTEAFF

clone size: -
J gene: TRBJ2-7
V gene: TRBV4-1
CDR3 protein: CASSQTGTGAYEQYF

clone size: -
J gene: TRBJ2-7
V gene: TRBV29-1
CDR3 protein: CSVDQGVEQYF

clone size: -
J gene: TRBJ2-7
V gene: TRBV6-4
CDR3 protein: CASSSSYSYEQYF

clone size: -
J gene: TRBJ2-5
V gene: TRBV2
CDR3 protein: CASSRPRDTPQETQYF

clone size: -
J gene: TRBJ2-1
V gene: TRBV4-1
CDR3 protein: CASSQEGGGYNEQFF

clone size: -
J gene: TRBJ2-1
V gene: TRBV19
CDR3 protein: CASSWLNEQFF

clone size: -
J gene: TRBJ2-1
V gene: TRBV7-8
CDR3 protein: CASSLATTGPGLANNEQFF

clone size: -
J gene: TRBJ2-7
V gene: TRBV28
CDR3 protein: CASSFRGLAQVAFEQYF

clone size: -
J gene: TRBJ2-5
V gene: TRBV27
CDR3 protein: CASSFLEGGTQYF

clone size: -
J gene: TRBJ2-7
V gene: TRBV5-6
CDR3 protein: CASSPGDGEQYF

clone size: -
J gene: TRBJ2-5
V gene: TRBV5-4
CDR3 protein: CASRPGRGQETQYF

clone size: -
J gene: TRBJ2-7
V gene: TRBV19
CDR3 protein: CASSMGPTYEQYF

clone size: -
J gene: TRBJ2-7
V gene: TRBV11-1
CDR3 protein: CASSLVGDTYEQYF

clone size: -
J gene: TRBJ1-1
V gene: TRBV6-1
CDR3 protein: CASSFTGAEAIF

clone size: -
J gene: TRBJ2-2
V gene: TRBV4-3
CDR3 protein: CASSQDSTGTGELFF

clone size: once
J gene: TRBJ1-5
V gene: TRBV4-3
CDR3 protein: CASSQDSGSNQPQHF

clone size: -
J gene: TRBJ1-5
V gene: TRBV27
CDR3 protein: CASSLEGARMPQHF

clone size: -
J gene: TRBJ1-5
V gene: TRBV19
CDR3 protein: CASSMGAGFQPQHF

clone size: once
J gene: TRBJ2-7
V gene: TRBV7-9
CDR3 protein: CASSGLGTGTGLYEQYF

clone size: -
J gene: TRBJ2-1
V gene: TRBV7-9
CDR3 protein: CASSSRGGGPYNEQFF

clone size: once
J gene: TRBJ2-1
V gene: TRBV19
CDR3 protein: CASSPTGGYNEQFF

clone size: -
J gene: TRBJ2-7
V gene: TRBV7-8
CDR3 protein: CASSSPDRTYEQYF

clone size: -
J gene: TRBJ2-3
V gene: TRBV7-6
CDR3 protein: CASSSHGGEETDTQYF

clone size: -
J gene: TRBJ1-5
V gene: TRBV12-5
CDR3 protein: CASGSDRRNQPQHF

clone size: -
J gene: TRBJ2-7
V gene: TRBV5-6
CDR3 protein: CASSWGQGTYEQYF

clone size: -
J gene: TRBJ2-2
V gene: TRBV19
CDR3 protein: CASSIQQDGELFF

clone size: -
J gene: TRBJ2-7
V gene: TRBV5-4
CDR3 protein: CASSLGLAGVDEQYF

clone size: -
J gene: TRBJ2-6
V gene: TRBV9
CDR3 protein: CASSPSDLPYRSGANVLTF

clone size: -
J gene: TRBJ2-7
V gene: TRBV11-2
CDR3 protein: CASSFFSGRALYEQYF

clone size: once
J gene: TRBJ2-1
V gene: TRBV6-1
CDR3 protein: CASSLLGPNEQFF

clone size: -
J gene: TRBJ2-7
V gene: TRBV7-9
CDR3 protein: CASSSRASYEQYF

clone size: -
J gene: TRBJ2-1
V gene: TRBV4-1
CDR3 protein: CASSQEGEFGNEQFF